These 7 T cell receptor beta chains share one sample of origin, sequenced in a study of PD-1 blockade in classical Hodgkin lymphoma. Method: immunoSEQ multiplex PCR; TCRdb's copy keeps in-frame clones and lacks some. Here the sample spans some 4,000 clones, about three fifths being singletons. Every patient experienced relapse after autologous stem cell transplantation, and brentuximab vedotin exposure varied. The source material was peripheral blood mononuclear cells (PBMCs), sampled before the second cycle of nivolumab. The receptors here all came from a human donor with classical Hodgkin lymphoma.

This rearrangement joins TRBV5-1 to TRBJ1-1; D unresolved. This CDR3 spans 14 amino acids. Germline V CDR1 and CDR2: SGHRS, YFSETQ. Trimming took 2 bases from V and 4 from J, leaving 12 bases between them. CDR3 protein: CASSFEERSTEAFF. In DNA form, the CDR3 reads TGCGCCAGCAGCTTCGAGGAGCGATCCACTGAAGCTTTCTTT.

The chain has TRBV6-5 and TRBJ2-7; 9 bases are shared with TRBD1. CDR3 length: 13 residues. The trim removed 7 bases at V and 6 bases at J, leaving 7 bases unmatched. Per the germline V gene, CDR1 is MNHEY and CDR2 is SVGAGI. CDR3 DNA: TGTGCCAGCAAGGGACAGGGTTCATCCGAGCAGTACTTC. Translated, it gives CASKGQGSSEQYF.

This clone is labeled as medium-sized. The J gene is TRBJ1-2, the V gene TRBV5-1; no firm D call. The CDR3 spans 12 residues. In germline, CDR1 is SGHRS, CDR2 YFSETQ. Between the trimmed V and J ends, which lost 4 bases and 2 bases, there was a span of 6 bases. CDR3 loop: CASSGQNYGYTF. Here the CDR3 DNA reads TGCGCCAGCAGCGGTCAGAACTATGGCTACACCTTC. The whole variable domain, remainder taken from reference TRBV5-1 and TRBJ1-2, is KAGVTQTPRYLIKTRGQQVTLSCSPISGHRSVSWYQQTPGQGLQFLFEYFSETQRNKGNFPGRFSGRQFSNSRSEMNVSTLELGDSALYLCASSGQNYGYTFGSGTRLTVV.

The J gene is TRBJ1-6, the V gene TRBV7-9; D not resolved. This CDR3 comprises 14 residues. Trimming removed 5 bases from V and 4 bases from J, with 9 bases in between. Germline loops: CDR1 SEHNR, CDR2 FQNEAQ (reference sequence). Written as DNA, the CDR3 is TGTGCCAGCAGCCCTAGTGATTATAATTCACCCCTCCACTTT. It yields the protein CASSPSDYNSPLHF. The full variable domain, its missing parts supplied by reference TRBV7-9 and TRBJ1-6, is DTGVSQNPRHKITKRGQNVTFRCDPISEHNRLYWYRQTLGQGPEFLTYFQNEAQLEKSRLLSDRFSAERPKGSFSTLEIQRTEQGDSAMYLCASSPSDYNSPLHFGNGTRLTVT.

CDR3 sequence (DNA): TGTGCCAGTAGCCAACTAGCGGGAGTCTACGAGCAGTACTTC. Protein: CASSQLAGVYEQYF. This chain connects TRBV19 to TRBJ2-7; 11 bases map to TRBD2. There are 14 residues in the CDR3. V was clipped by 6 bases and J by 3 bases; unmatched bases: 4. CDR1 and CDR2 from the germline V gene are LNHDA and SQIVND (reference sequence).

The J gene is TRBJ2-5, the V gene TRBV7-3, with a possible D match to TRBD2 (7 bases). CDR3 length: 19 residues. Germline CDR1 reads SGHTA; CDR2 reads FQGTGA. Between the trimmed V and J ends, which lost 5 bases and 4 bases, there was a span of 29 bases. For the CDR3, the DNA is TGTGCCAGCAGCCCCCGAGGTGGGGGGGGGATGGGGACACGAGAGACCCAGTACTTC. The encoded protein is CASSPRGGGGMGTRETQYF.

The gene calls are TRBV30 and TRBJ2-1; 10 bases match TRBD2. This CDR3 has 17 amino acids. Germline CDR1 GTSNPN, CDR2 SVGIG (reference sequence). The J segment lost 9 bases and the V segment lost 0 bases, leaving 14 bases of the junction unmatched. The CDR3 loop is CAWSVFISSGSLGEQFF. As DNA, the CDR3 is TGTGCCTGGAGTGTCTTTATATCTAGCGGGAGTCTCGGTGAGCAGTTCTTC.